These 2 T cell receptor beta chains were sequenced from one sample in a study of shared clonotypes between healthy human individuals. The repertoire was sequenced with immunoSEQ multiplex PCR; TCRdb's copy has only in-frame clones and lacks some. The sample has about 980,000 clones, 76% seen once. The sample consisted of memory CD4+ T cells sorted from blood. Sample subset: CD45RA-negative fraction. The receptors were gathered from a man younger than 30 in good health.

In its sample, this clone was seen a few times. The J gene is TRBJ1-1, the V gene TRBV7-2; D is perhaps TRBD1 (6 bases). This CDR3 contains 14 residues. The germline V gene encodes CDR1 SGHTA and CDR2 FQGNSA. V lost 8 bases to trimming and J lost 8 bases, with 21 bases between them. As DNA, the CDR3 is TGTGCCAGCTCAAGGGACATACTCTCCCTGGAAGCTTTCTTT. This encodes CASSRDILSLEAFF.

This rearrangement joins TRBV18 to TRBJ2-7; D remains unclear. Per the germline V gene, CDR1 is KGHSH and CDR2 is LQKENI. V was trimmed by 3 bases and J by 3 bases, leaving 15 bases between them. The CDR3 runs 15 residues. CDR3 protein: CASSPQSAVDYEQYF. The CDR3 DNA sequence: TGTGCCAGCTCACCGCAGTCCGCCGTTGACTACGAGCAGTACTTC.